Following are 17 T cell receptor beta chains from one sample sequenced in a study of T cell responses to AZD1222 COVID-19 vaccine. TCRdb keeps only in-frame clones here, not all; method: immunoSEQ multiplex PCR. This sample has 100,000 to 150,000 clones, with 80% to 90% found just once. The sample here was peripheral blood, taken 28 days after the second AZD1222 dose. The receptors derive from an adult who received the AZD1222 COVID-19 vaccine.

The chain uses TRBV21-1 and TRBJ1-4. TRBV21-1 is noted as a pseudogene. There are 20 residues in the CDR3. Here the CDR3 reads CASSNPSSGRRETFDEKLFF. CDR3 nucleotide sequence: TGTGCCAGCAGCAACCCGTCCTCTGGCCGGCGCGAAACCTTTGATGAAAAACTGTTTTTT.

J is TRBJ2-1 and V is TRBV19; 9 positions agree with TRBD2. Germline trimming cut 5 bases from V and 8 bases from J; bases unmatched to any gene: 10. This CDR3 spans 15 amino acids. Germline lookup yields CDR1 LNHDA and CDR2 SQIVND (reference sequence). The DNA of the CDR3 is TGTGCCAGTAGTGCGGGGGGGACCCGAAGATATGAGCAGTTCTTC. Its translation: CASSAGGTRRYEQFF.

DNA for the CDR3: TGTGCCAGCACCCCGGCTGGGTACGAGCAGTACTTC. The encoded protein is CASTPAGYEQYF. The gene calls are TRBV12-3 or TRBV12-4 and TRBJ2-7, with D hard to call. Trimming removed 7 bases from V and 4 bases from J, with 11 bases in between. This CDR3 comprises 12 residues.

This clone was counted a single time. V gene TRBV15 combines with J gene TRBJ2-1; D is uncertain. CDR1 LNHNV and CDR2 YYDKDF come from the germline V gene (reference sequence). The CDR3 has 14 amino acids. Between the trimmed V and J ends, which lost 2 bases and 7 bases, there was a span of 12 bases. Written as DNA, the CDR3 is TGTGCCACCAGCAGAAATGGGTTCAGAAATGAGCAGTTCTTC. It translates to CATSRNGFRNEQFF.

The rearrangement links TRBV19 to TRBJ1-1; D remains unclear. This CDR3 has 12 amino acids. Trimming removed 7 bases at V and 1 base at J, with 7 bases between. Germline CDR1 and CDR2: LNHDA and SQIVND (reference sequence). Here the CDR3 DNA reads TGTGCCAGTAATCGCCCGAACACTGAAGCTTTCTTT. It specifies CASNRPNTEAFF.

Relative to its sample, this clone is medium-sized. Relative to the germline gene, one junction end is altered; a read error may explain this. The chain links TRBV7-9 to TRBJ1-1; the D is unclear. Per the germline V gene, CDR1 is SEHNR and CDR2 is FQNEAQ (reference sequence). The CDR3 has 14 amino acids. CDR3 in amino acids: CASSLLRLNTESFF. The CDR3, as DNA: TGTGCCAGCAGCTTACTCAGACTGAACACTGAATCTTTCTTT.

The genes are TRBV13 and TRBJ2-1; either TRBD1 or TRBD2 may supply D (7 bases each). V was trimmed by 2 bases and J by 5 bases, leaving 16 bases between them. This CDR3 contains 16 residues. The germline V gene encodes CDR1 PRHDT and CDR2 FYEKMQ (reference sequence). CDR3 DNA sequence: TGTGCCAGCAGCTTACAGGGGGGAGGGATCAACAATGAGCAGTTCTTC. Its protein is CASSLQGGGINNEQFF.

The V gene is TRBV6-5, the J gene TRBJ2-7; TRBD2 agrees at 8 bases. Germline V lookup: CDR1 MNHEY, CDR2 SVGAGI. The CDR3 contains 13 residues. The ends lost 6 bases at V and 2 bases at J; junction bases unmatched: 3. CDR3 sequence: CASSLSGTYEQYF. As DNA, the CDR3 is TGTGCCAGCAGCCTTAGCGGGACCTACGAGCAGTACTTC.

The chain has TRBV12-5 and TRBJ2-1; 11 nucleotides line up with TRBD2. CDR3 length: 16 residues. V shed 3 bases and J 4 bases; nucleotides not matched to a gene: 5. CDR1 is LGHNT, CDR2 FRNRAP, per germline. CDR3 region: CASGFNLAGGYNEQFF. CDR3 DNA: TGTGCTAGTGGTTTCAATCTAGCGGGGGGTTACAATGAGCAGTTCTTC.

The chain carries TRBV19 and TRBJ2-4; the D call may be TRBD1 or TRBD2 (5 bases each). Trimming removed 0 bases from V and 0 bases from J, with 9 bases in between. The CDR3 is 16 amino acids. Germline V lookup: CDR1 LNHDA, CDR2 SQIVND (reference sequence). The CDR3 here is CASSIDGGLAKNIQYF. The CDR3 bases are TGTGCCAGTAGTATAGATGGGGGTTTAGCCAAAAACATTCAGTACTTC.

The chain recombines TRBV5-1 with TRBJ2-3; tentatively, D is TRBD1 or TRBD2 (5 bases each). In germline, CDR1 is SGHRS, CDR2 YFSETQ. Trimming removed 1 base at V and 3 bases at J, with 15 bases between. The CDR3 runs 16 residues. The DNA for the CDR3 is TGCGCCAGCAGCTTGACCCGGGGCGCAAATACAGATACGCAGTATTTT. Its translation: CASSLTRGANTDTQYF.

The DNA for the CDR3 is TGTGCCTGGAGGACGGTTTCCTACGAGCAGTACTTC. Translating it yields CAWRTVSYEQYF. This chain connects TRBV30 to TRBJ2-7; no firm D call. CDR3 length: 12 amino acids. Germline V gene data show CDR1 as GTSNPN and CDR2 as SVGIG (reference sequence). The V end lost 3 bases, the J end lost 1 base, and 7 bases lay between the germline ends. The entire variable domain, with the rest obtained from reference TRBV30 and TRBJ2-7, is as follows: SQTIHQWPATLVQPVGSPLSLECTVEGTSNPNLYWYRQAAGRGLQLLFYSVGIGQISSEVPQNLSASRPQDRQFILSSKKLLLSDSGFYLCAWRTVSYEQYFGPGTRLTVT.

The rearrangement uses TRBV30 and TRBJ1-4, with TRBD1 matching over 10 bases. The trim removed 0 bases at V and 2 bases at J, leaving 9 bases unmatched. CDR3 length equals 18 residues. Germline assignment: CDR1 GTSNPN and CDR2 SVGIG (reference sequence). In DNA, the CDR3 is TGTGCCTGGAGTGTAGGAAGGGGACAGGGGTTCACTAATGAAAAACTGTTTTTT. It codes for CAWSVGRGQGFTNEKLFF.

The V call is TRBV19, the J call TRBJ2-3; possible D gene TRBD1, 8 bases. In germline, CDR1 is LNHDA, CDR2 SQIVND (reference sequence). The CDR3 runs 14 residues. V was shortened by 7 bases and J by 3 bases, with 14 bases between the two germline ends. The CDR3 DNA reads TGTGCCAGTAAAAACAGGGGGGGGACAGATACGCAGTATTTT. This encodes CASKNRGGTDTQYF.

The chain recombines TRBV7-8 with TRBJ2-5, with TRBD2 identical over 11 bases. CDR1 is SGHVS and CDR2 is FQNEAQ in the germline V gene. CDR3 size: 16 residues. V lost 5 bases and J lost 5; bases outside the gene matches: 10. This chain's CDR3 is CASSPIAGGPGETQYF. The CDR3 DNA is TGTGCCAGCAGCCCAATAGCGGGGGGGCCAGGGGAGACCCAGTACTTC. Together with reference TRBV7-8 and TRBJ2-5, the CDR3 gives the full variable domain: GAGVSQSPRYKVAKRGQDVALRCDPISGHVSLFWYQQALGQGPEFLTYFQNEAQLDKSGLPSDRFFAERPEGSVSTLKIQRTQQEDSAVYLCASSPIAGGPGETQYFGPGTRLLVL.

The J gene is TRBJ2-2, the V gene TRBV2, with D possibly matching TRBD2 (6 bases). The germline V and J ends were trimmed by 3 bases and 7 bases, with 6 bases remaining between them. Germline V gene sequence: CDR1 SNHLY, CDR2 FYNNEI. This CDR3 has 12 residues. CDR3 sequence: CASSEGGGELFF. CDR3 sequence (DNA): TGTGCCAGCAGTGAGGGGGGCGGGGAGCTGTTTTTT.

This clone was recorded only once. The rearrangement uses TRBV4-1 and TRBJ2-7; D is possibly TRBD1 (5 bases). From germline, CDR1 is MGHRA and CDR2 YSYEKL. CDR3 length: 15 amino acids. The V gene lost 0 bases and the J gene lost 1 base, with 10 bases spanning the gap. CDR3 DNA sequence: TGCGCCAGCAGCCAAGAAGGGGCAGCGTCCTACGAGCAGTACTTC. Its protein is CASSQEGAASYEQYF.